The TCR beta chain described here comes from a study of cytomegalovirus exposure and HLA in healthy donors (dated by TCRdb to the late 2010s). Broadly, across the study: According to a later analysis, one platform produced both the roughly 110 validation repertoires and the 670 or so repertoires of the first cohort. In addition to the first cohort of 650 to 800 subjects, a separate validation cohort of over 90 different subjects was used. To predict cytomegalovirus infection status, the study brought together high-throughput TCR immunosequencing, statistical association of individual TCRs with disease status, and machine learning. The study aimed to test whether cataloging public T cell receptors could reveal signatures of past pathogen exposure.

The library was prepared using the immunoSEQ multiplex PCR assay. Per the original workflow: A statistical classification framework was built to diagnose cytomegalovirus status from the catalog of TCR beta chain sequences. TCRdb stores this immuneACCESS table with in-frame sequences only. Part of the clones is absent; in the studies checked, under half of the shortfall reflects unresolved V genes, and no reason is known for the rest. The D gene and trimming were derived from the DNA, and the V and J assignments and clone size from that table. The sample table records over 200,000 clones; around 91% of these occur just once. Just over 3% of the sample is held by the ten biggest clonotypes. The germline V gene (reference sequence) supplies CDR1 MNHNY and CDR2 SVGAGI. Including the terminal cysteine and phenylalanine, the CDR3 comprises 15 residues. Only the CDR3 portion is preserved as DNA: 45 bases, with reading frame beginning at the first base. V and J lose 10 bases and 0 bases, and a span of 13 bases separates them.

Overall study outcomes, separate from this receptor: In vitro tests confirmed that a few of the cytomegalovirus-associated TCR beta chains recognize cytomegalovirus antigens. The classifier was reported to diagnose cytomegalovirus status with high specificity and sensitivity in both the original cohort and the validation cohort. In a later analysis, TCRs clustered in the first cohort were found to also tend to co-occur in the 130 or so validation repertoires, with approximately 95% of cluster scores above 0. Most TCR sequences were observed very rarely across donors, whereas some public TCRs were present in many individuals. According to the authors, the approach could potentially be generalized to other disease states and immunological phenotypes. In the study, 150 to 200 TCR beta chains were listed as associated with cytomegalovirus. A later analysis had no HLA typing for the validation cohort, so co-occurrence there was scored across all 110 or so repertoires.

The donors belonged to the validation cohort of 90 to 150 subjects, which was separate from the approximately 700-subject first cohort. This clone has only one observation. What this receptor recognizes is not known. No base-level quality is on record; no much larger clone is a single base apart. Recombination joined TRBV6-6 with TRBJ2-6; the D gene is possibly TRBD1 or TRBD2, with 7 bases matching each. This TCR was recovered from a woman aged 25 to 39 in good health and CMV-seronegative. Material for sequencing was PBMCs. At the DNA level, the sequence is TGTGCCACGGGGGGACAGAGCTCTGGGGCCAACGTCCTGACTTTC. Protein translation: CATGGQSSGANVLTF.